This is a list of T cell receptor beta chains from one sample in a study of cytomegalovirus exposure and HLA in healthy donors. The protocol was immunoSEQ multiplex PCR, while the TCRdb copy is restricted to in-frame clones and leaves out a portion. With about 100,000 clones in the sample, the ten largest clones hold 4.5% to 6.5%. Sample: PBMCs. Receptors were obtained from a girl aged 10 to 17 in good health and CMV-seropositive. Both conserved end residues are part of each CDR3. A D gene is named only where the DNA matches it firmly.

TRBV19,NA,TRBJ1-2,TGTGCCAGTAGTGTGCCGGAGGACTATGGCTACACCTTC,CASSVPEDYGYTF
TRBV18,NA,TRBJ1-1,TGTGCCAGCTCACGTCCAGGGTTGGGGGCTTTCTTT,CASSRPGLGAFF
TRBV6-1,NA,TRBJ2-5,TGTGCCAGCAGTGTCGGGGGTGTCGACCAAGAGACCCAGTACTTC,CASSVGGVDQETQYF
TRBV18,TRBD1,TRBJ1-1,TGTGCCAGCTCACCCTTTAAACAGGGGGCAAACATGAACACTGAAGCTTTCTTT,CASSPFKQGANMNTEAFF
TRBV30,NA,TRBJ2-5,TGTGCCTGGACAGGGGATTTGGTGGAGACCCAGTACTTC,CAWTGDLVETQYF
TRBV7-5,NA,TRBJ1-2,TGTGCCAGAATAGGTCCCCCCGGAGGGTTGAACTATGGCTACACCTTC,CARIGPPGGLNYGYTF
TRBV25-1,NA,TRBJ1-2,TGTGCCAGCAGTAACCTGGCACAGACCTATGGCTACACCTTC,CASSNLAQTYGYTF
TRBV4-1,NA,TRBJ1-2,TGCGCCAGCAGCCAATCCCCCGGGGGAACTAACTATGGCTACACCTTC,CASSQSPGGTNYGYTF
TRBV18,TRBD2,TRBJ2-3,TGTGCCAGCTCACCACCGACTAGCGGGGTTAGAGATACGCAGTATTTT,CASSPPTSGVRDTQYF
TRBV5-1,NA,TRBJ1-2,TGCGCCAGCAGCTTGGGGGAGAGCCTCTATGGCTACACCTTC,CASSLGESLYGYTF
TRBV6-1,TRBD1,TRBJ2-2,TGTGCCAGCTTCCGGGACAGGAGGAACACCGGGGAGCTGTTTTTT,CASFRDRRNTGELFF
TRBV7-9,TRBD1,TRBJ2-5,TGTGCCAGCACCTCAGGGGGAGAGACCCAGTACTTC,CASTSGGETQYF
TRBV19,TRBD1,TRBJ1-3,TGTGCCAGTGGACAGGGGGGAAACACCATATATTTT,CASGQGGNTIYF
TRBV6-5,TRBD2,TRBJ2-7,TGTGCCAGCGGAGCACTAGCGGCCCTAACGAGGGAGCAGTACTTC,CASGALAALTREQYF
TRBV25-1,NA,TRBJ2-3,TGTGCCAGCAGTGATTGGGGGGGGGCCCTCACAGATACGCAGTATTTT,CASSDWGGALTDTQYF
TRBV27,TRBD2,TRBJ2-7,TGTGCCAGCACCCTAGCGGGGGTCTACGAGCAGTACTTC,CASTLAGVYEQYF
TRBV6-1,NA,TRBJ1-1,TGTGCCAGCAGGACCCAGGGCACTGAAGCTTTCTTT,CASRTQGTEAFF
TRBV6-1,NA,TRBJ2-7,TGTGCCAGCAGTGAGACAGCCTACGAGCAGTACTTC,CASSETAYEQYF
TRBV2,NA,TRBJ2-1,TGTGCCAGCAGTGATCAGGTCAGGGTCTATTACAATGAGCAGTTCTTC,CASSDQVRVYYNEQFF
TRBV7-2,NA,TRBJ2-5,TGTGCCAGCAGCTCCACGGGGGTACAAGAGACCCAGTACTTC,CASSSTGVQETQYF
TRBV7-9,TRBD1,TRBJ1-1,TGTGCCAGCAGCGTTTCCGGGACAGGGGGCTCTGAAGCTTTCTTT,CASSVSGTGGSEAFF
TRBV7-9,NA,TRBJ1-3,TGTGCCAGCAGCTTAGTGATGAGGGTTACTGGAAACACCATATATTTT,CASSLVMRVTGNTIYF
TRBV29-1,TRBD2,TRBJ2-5,TGCAGCGTCGATAGCGGGGGGCTCCAAGAGACCCAGTACTTC,CSVDSGGLQETQYF
TRBV15,NA,TRBJ2-5,TGTGCCACCAGCAGAGATGGTTACGGGTTAGAGACCCAGTACTTC,CATSRDGYGLETQYF
TRBV4-1,NA,TRBJ1-1,TGCGCCAGCAGCCAGTTCAGCACAGGGCTCACTGAAGCTTTCTTT,CASSQFSTGLTEAFF
TRBV18,NA,TRBJ2-1,TGTGCCAGCTCACCACAAGGGCGGGGTTTGGGTGAGCAGTTCTTC,CASSPQGRGLGEQFF
TRBV4-1,TRBD1,TRBJ1-1,TGCGCCAGCAGCCCCTGGGAAGGGGGCAACACTGAAGCTTTCTTT,CASSPWEGGNTEAFF
TRBV27,NA,TRBJ1-1,TGTGCCAGCAGTTCCCCAGGGTACGAGAACACTGAAGCTTTCTTT,CASSSPGYENTEAFF
TRBV30,NA,TRBJ2-3,TGTGCCTGGACCGACAAAGGCACAGATACGCAGTATTTT,CAWTDKGTDTQYF
TRBV7-9,NA,TRBJ2-7,TGTGCCAGCAGCTTAGTTGTCTCCGAGCAGTACTTC,CASSLVVSEQYF
TRBV18,TRBD1,TRBJ1-5,TGTGCCAGCTCACCGGCGGGACAGGGCGGTCAGCCCCAGCATTTT,CASSPAGQGGQPQHF
TRBV11-2,TRBD1,TRBJ2-2,TGTGCCAGCCCCCGGATCGAGCTGGCTCGGACAGGGGGCACCGGGGAGCTGTTTTTT,CASPRIELARTGGTGELFF
TRBV27,TRBD1,TRBJ1-5,TGTGCCAGCAGGGGACAGGGGGTTAGCAATCAGCCCCAGCATTTT,CASRGQGVSNQPQHF
TRBV5-1,TRBD1,TRBJ2-1,TGCGCCAGCAGCTTGGTAGATAAAAGGACAGGGGGGTGGTATGAGCAGTTCTTC,CASSLVDKRTGGWYEQFF
TRBV4-1,NA,TRBJ1-1,TGCGCCAGCAGCCCCATACGACAGGCTGGCACTGAAGCTTTCTTT,CASSPIRQAGTEAFF